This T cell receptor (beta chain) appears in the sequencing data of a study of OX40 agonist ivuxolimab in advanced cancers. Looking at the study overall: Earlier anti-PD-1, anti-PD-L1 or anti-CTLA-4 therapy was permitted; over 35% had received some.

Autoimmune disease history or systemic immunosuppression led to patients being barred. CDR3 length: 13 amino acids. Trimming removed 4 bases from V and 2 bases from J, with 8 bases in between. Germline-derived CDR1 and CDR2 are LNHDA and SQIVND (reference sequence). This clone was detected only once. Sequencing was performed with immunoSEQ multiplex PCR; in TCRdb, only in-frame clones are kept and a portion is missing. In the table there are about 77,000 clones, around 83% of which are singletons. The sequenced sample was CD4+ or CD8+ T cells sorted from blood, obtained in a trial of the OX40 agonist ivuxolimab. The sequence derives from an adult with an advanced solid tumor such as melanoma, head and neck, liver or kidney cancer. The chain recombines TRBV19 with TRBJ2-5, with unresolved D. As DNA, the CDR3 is TGTGCCAGTAGTAGCCAGAAACAAGAGACCCAGTACTTC. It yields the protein CASSSQKQETQYF.